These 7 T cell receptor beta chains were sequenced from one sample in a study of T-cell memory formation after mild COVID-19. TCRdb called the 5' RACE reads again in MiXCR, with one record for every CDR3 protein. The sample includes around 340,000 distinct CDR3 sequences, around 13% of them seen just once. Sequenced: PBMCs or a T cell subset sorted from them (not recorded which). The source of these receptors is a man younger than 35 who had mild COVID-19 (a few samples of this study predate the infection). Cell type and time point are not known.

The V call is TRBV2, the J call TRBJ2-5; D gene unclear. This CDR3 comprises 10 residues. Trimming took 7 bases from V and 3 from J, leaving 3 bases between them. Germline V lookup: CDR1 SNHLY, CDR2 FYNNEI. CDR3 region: CASKEETQYF. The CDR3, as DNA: TGTGCCAGCAAGGAAGAGACCCAGTACTTC.

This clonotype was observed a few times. The chain's CDR3 is CASSDGAGGYEQYF. CDR3 bases: TGTGCCAGCTCGGACGGTGCGGGGGGCTACGAGCAGTACTTC. The chain recombines TRBV18 with TRBJ2-7; 8 bases agree with TRBD2. CDR3 length: 14 residues. V lost 6 bases and J lost 3; bases outside the gene matches: 7. CDR1 is KGHSH, CDR2 LQKENI, per germline.

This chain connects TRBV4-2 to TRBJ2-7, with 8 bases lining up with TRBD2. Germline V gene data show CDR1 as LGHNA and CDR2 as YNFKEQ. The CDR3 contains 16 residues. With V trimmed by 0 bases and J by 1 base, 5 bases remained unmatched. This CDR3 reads CASSQDYGGVSYEQYF. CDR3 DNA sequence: TGTGCCAGCAGCCAAGATTACGGGGGGGTGTCCTACGAGCAGTACTTC.

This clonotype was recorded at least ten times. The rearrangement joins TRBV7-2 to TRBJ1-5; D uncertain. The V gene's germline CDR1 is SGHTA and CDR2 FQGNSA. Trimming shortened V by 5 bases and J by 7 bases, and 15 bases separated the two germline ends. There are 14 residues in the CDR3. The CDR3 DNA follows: TGTGCCAGCAGCAAGGGAGCCGGTGGCCAGCCCCAGCATTTT. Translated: CASSKGAGGQPQHF.

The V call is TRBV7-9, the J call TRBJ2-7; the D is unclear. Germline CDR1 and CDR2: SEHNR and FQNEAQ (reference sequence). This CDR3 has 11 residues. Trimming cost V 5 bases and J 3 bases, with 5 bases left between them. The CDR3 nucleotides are TGTGCCAGCAGCGGTCTCTACGAGCAGTACTTC. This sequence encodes CASSGLYEQYF.

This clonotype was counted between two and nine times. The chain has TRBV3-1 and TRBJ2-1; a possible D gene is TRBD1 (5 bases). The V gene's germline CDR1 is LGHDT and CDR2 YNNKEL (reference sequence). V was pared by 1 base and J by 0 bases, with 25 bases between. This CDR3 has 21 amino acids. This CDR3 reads CASSQGEVVRTWKSSYNEQFF. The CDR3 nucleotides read TGTGCCAGCAGCCAAGGGGAAGTAGTCAGGACATGGAAGAGCTCCTACAATGAGCAGTTCTTC.

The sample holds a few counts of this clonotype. The chain's CDR3 is CASSLAGQVQETQYF. CDR3 coding DNA: TGTGCCAGCAGCTTAGCGGGGCAGGTTCAAGAGACCCAGTACTTC. V gene TRBV7-2 combines with J gene TRBJ2-5; D may be TRBD1 (5 bases). V lost 0 bases to trimming and J lost 2 bases, with 10 bases between them. The CDR3 sequence is 15 residues long. Germline assignment: CDR1 SGHTA and CDR2 FQGNSA.